This section outlines one TCR beta chain sequence together with its context. Its antigen has not been determined. Within one base of it there is no much larger clone, and no base qualities were kept. The donors were healthy, HIV-negative adults with no recently reported acute infections or vaccinations. Every donor was a Caucasian adult residing in Nashville, Tennessee, USA. CD4+ T cells were enriched by magnetic negative selection; naive cells were then positively selected on CD45RA, and the negative fraction formed the memory subset. Blood was collected by leukapheresis, and PBMCs were isolated by Ficoll-Histopaque density gradient centrifugation and then cryopreserved in liquid nitrogen vapor phase. Analytical flow cytometry was used to check the purity and quantity of every magnetically sorted T cell population. Each sorted fraction had its genomic DNA isolated and then quantified by UV absorbance on a Nanodrop 2000c.

These data are taken from a study of shared clonotypes between healthy human individuals (dated by TCRdb to the early 2020s). Regarding the study in general: A few men and two women, aged 18 to 49 years, made up the cohort. To increase sequencing depth and limit assay-specific biases, different laboratories used diverse techniques to prepare libraries and sequence TCR repertoires. Leukapheresis yielded between about 0.85 and 9.5 billion PBMCs per donor. For each donor, three plates each were used for CD4 naive and CD4 memory, two plates were used for CD8 naive, and one plate was used for CD8 memory. The study deeply sequenced blood TCR repertoires of five healthy adults to estimate repertoire size and the extent of clonotype sharing between individuals.

General study outcomes and caveats: Larger estimated clonotype richness was generally found for naive subsets than for memory subsets. Because the study included only a small number of donors, the genetic and exposure-history diversity represented was limited. Even with the large sequencing depth, rarefaction of the sorted-subset datasets indicated that sequencing was incomplete. Sampling was restricted to blood, and TCR repertoires in tissue are likely to differ from TCR repertoires in blood. Across a few donors, roughly 5% of naive CD4, around 3.5% of naive CD8, around 2.1% of memory CD4, and 0.4% of memory CD8 clonotypes were shared. Clonotypes shared by all four sorted-subset donors showed higher generation probabilities than non-shared clonotypes. Pairwise subsampling indicated that sequencing depth was expected to affect the degree of clonotype sharing among donors.

TCR CDR3 regions were amplified from genomic DNA by multiplex PCR using the deep immunoSEQ assay. Genomic DNA extracted from each cell subset was distributed evenly over all wells of several immunoSEQ 96-well plates, and each plate served as one replicate. For sorted subsets, each replicate PCR was loaded with 200 ng genomic DNA, equivalent to 30,000 or so T cell genomes. Purified libraries were measured with a Qubit 3.0 fluorometer, size-checked on a Bioanalyzer 2100, and measured again with the KAPA Library Quantification kit. A separate single-read 150-cycle Illumina NextSeq 550 flow cell was used to sequence each immunoSEQ 96-well plate. The published analysis was carried out like this. Because only junctional sequences without quality scores were contained in the immunoSEQ output, filtering matching that applied to full-length reads could not be performed. To assign V/J genes and CDR3, sequences were annotated using PyIR, a Python wrapper for IgBLAST v1.9, with IMGT germline references. Reads were removed for weak V/J assignments (E-value above 1e-6), missing CDR3, stop codons, out-of-frame junctions, or ambiguous translated residues. V3J clonotypes were defined as sequences sharing the same inferred V gene, J gene, and CDR3 amino acid sequence. Percentage overlap between repertoires was computed as shared unique clonotypes divided by the size of the smaller repertoire. RTK rarefaction, the Chao1 estimator, and Recon v2.1 estimates of unobserved clonotypes were used to assess repertoire richness. OLGA was used to compute generation probabilities for all TCRbeta clonotypes that the gDNA method yielded from a handful of donors. TCRdb retrieved this table from immuneACCESS and kept in-frame rearrangements only. Not all clones are present; in checked studies, unresolved V genes account for under half, and no reason is known for the remainder. V and J calls and clone size are given by that table; D and trimming were obtained from the DNA. This sample is represented by about 1 million clones; 70% to 80% of them were singletons. Clones ranked in the top ten supply approximately 1.5% of the sample.

The CDR3 has 14 amino acids, counting the end cysteine and phenylalanine. The entry retains the CDR3 DNA only, 42 bases that are in frame from base 1. The V end gives up 5 bases and the J end 5 bases, leaving 5 bases in the junction not matched to a gene. The germline V gene supplies CDR1 SGHTA and CDR2 FQGNSA. This TCR came from a young man in good health. The rearrangement joined TRBV7-2 to TRBJ2-5, and TRBD2 matches 10 of the central bases. Sequences were obtained from memory CD4+ T cells sorted from blood. According to the study, the label for this sample's cell subset or site signals: CD45RA-negative fraction. The CDR3 region: CASSPQTSGETQYF. The bases are TGTGCCAGCAGCCCCCAGACTAGCGGGGAGACCCAGTACTTC. Outside the CDR3, residues come from the reference TRBV7-2 and TRBJ2-5 proteins, so the full variable domain is: GAGVSQSPSNKVTEKGKDVELRCDPISGHTALYWYRQSLGQGLEFLIYFQGNSAPDKSGLPSDRFSAERTGGSVSTLTIQRTQQEDSAVYLCASSPQTSGETQYFGPGTRLLVL.